The clone carrying this T cell receptor beta chain ranks as medium-sized. TCRdb redid the calling of the 5' RACE reads with MiXCR, one entry per CDR3 protein. In the table there are 9,500 to 14,000 distinct CDR3 sequences, over 25% of which are singletons. Tregs were sorted as CD4+CD25+CD127-/low cells. What was sequenced was Tregs sorted from a lymph node. The sequence was obtained from a female donor with breast cancer.

CDR3 amino acids: CASSASGGSSYNEQFF. CDR3 in DNA: TGTGCCAGCAGCGCCAGCGGGGGCAGCTCCTACAATGAGCAGTTCTTC. V and J are TRBV7-9 and TRBJ2-1, with 8 bases matching TRBD2. Germline V lookup: CDR1 SEHNR, CDR2 FQNEAQ (reference sequence). The CDR3 length is 16 residues. The trim removed 5 bases at V and 0 bases at J, leaving 6 bases unmatched.